Shown below are 32 T cell receptor beta chains from a single sample sequenced in a study of cytomegalovirus exposure and HLA in healthy donors. PCR employed 60 Vbeta and 13 Jbeta primers. Method: immunoSEQ multiplex PCR; TCRdb's copy keeps in-frame clones and lacks some. Altogether 100,000 to 150,000 clones are present, 70% to 85% being singletons, with the ten largest covering 2.5% to 3%. Material for sequencing was PBMCs. The receptors were gathered from a woman between 18 and 29 years old in good health and CMV-seropositive.

V and J are TRBV19 and TRBJ2-1; a possible D gene is TRBD1 (5 bases). Germline V lookup: CDR1 LNHDA, CDR2 SQIVND (reference sequence). CDR3 length: 12 amino acids. V was shortened by 7 bases and J by 4 bases, with 8 bases between the two germline ends. CDR3 loop: CASTNRYNEQFF. CDR3 DNA: TGTGCCAGTACAAACAGGTACAATGAGCAGTTCTTC.

The V call is TRBV12-5, the J call TRBJ1-2, with 9 bases matching TRBD1. CDR1 LGHNT and CDR2 FRNRAP come from the germline V gene. The CDR3 sequence is 16 residues long. Losses at the gene ends were 0 bases for V and 6 bases for J; bases not matched to a gene: 8. The CDR3 is CASGLVLGTGFHGYTF. The CDR3 bases are TGTGCTAGTGGTTTGGTACTAGGGACAGGGTTTCATGGCTACACCTTC.

This clone was observed once. J is TRBJ2-1 and V is TRBV6-4; 9 positions agree with TRBD2. The CDR3 runs to 15 residues. The V and J ends lost 6 bases and 4 bases, in that order; junction bases with no gene match: 7. Germline assignment: CDR1 MRHNA and CDR2 SNTAGT. The chain's CDR3 is CASSPEAGGYNEQFF. DNA for the CDR3: TGTGCCAGCAGCCCGGAAGCGGGGGGTTACAATGAGCAGTTCTTC.

The chain is built from TRBV4-1 and TRBJ2-5; unclear D gene. The CDR3 has 13 residues. V lost 2 bases and J 2 bases, leaving 6 bases between the germline ends. CDR1 MGHRA and CDR2 YSYEKL come from the germline V gene. CDR3: CASSQWQQETQYF. The CDR3 region has the DNA TGCGCCAGCAGCCAATGGCAGCAAGAGACCCAGTACTTC.

V is TRBV10-1 and J is TRBJ2-3, with 10 bases fitting TRBD2. The CDR3 spans 15 residues. The J segment lost 4 bases and the V segment lost 5 bases, leaving 6 bases of the junction unmatched. The germline gives CDR1 WNHNN, CDR2 SYGVQD (reference sequence). The CDR3 sequence is CASSSSGGAADTQYF. In nucleotides, the CDR3 is TGCGCCAGCAGTTCCAGCGGGGGGGCAGCAGATACGCAGTATTTT.

This chain connects TRBV11-3 to TRBJ2-3; the match to TRBD2 covers 11 bases. This CDR3 is 18 amino acids long. Looked up from germline, CDR1 is SGHNT and CDR2 is YENEEA. The trim removed 3 bases at V and 5 bases at J, leaving 13 bases unmatched. DNA of the CDR3: TGTGCCAGCAGCTTGCAGTGGGGGATAGCGGGGGGGCAAGATACGCAGTATTTT. It translates to CASSLQWGIAGGQDTQYF.

This rearrangement joins TRBV5-5 to TRBJ1-5; possible D gene TRBD1, 5 bases. CDR1 SGHKS and CDR2 YYEKEE come from the germline V gene (reference sequence). The CDR3 runs to 15 residues. The V end was cut by 5 bases, the J end by 0 bases, with 12 bases between. CDR3 nucleotide sequence: TGTGCCAGCAGACTGGACATGTATAGCAATCAGCCCCAGCATTTT. Its translation: CASRLDMYSNQPQHF.

With regard to this clone: Other nucleotide sequences from this sample produce the same CDR3. The rearrangement uses TRBV5-1 and TRBJ2-5, with D perhaps TRBD1 (5 bases). With 1 base removed from V and 1 base from J, the gap between germline ends came to 8 bases. The CDR3 length is 14 residues. Germline assignment: CDR1 SGHRS and CDR2 YFSETQ. CDR3 nucleotide sequence: TGCGCCAGCAGCTTGAGGGGCCTCCAAGAGACCCAGTACTTC. Translation: CASSLRGLQETQYF.

The CDR3: CAISESPDFSGNTIYF. CDR3 DNA sequence: TGTGCCATCAGTGAGTCGCCGGACTTCTCTGGAAACACCATATATTTT. V gene TRBV10-3 combines with J gene TRBJ1-3, with D hard to call. CDR3 length: 16 amino acids. V dropped 0 bases and J dropped 0 bases, with 9 bases sitting between them. Germline V gene sequence: CDR1 ENHRY, CDR2 SYGVKD.

This sequence joins TRBV4-1 and TRBJ2-4, with 10 bases lining up with TRBD2. After removal of 0 bases from V and 7 bases from J, the junction contained 12 bases not matched to a gene. The CDR3 extends over 18 amino acids. The germline V gene has CDR1 MGHRA and CDR2 YSYEKL. The DNA for the CDR3 is TGCGCCAGCAGCCAAGATGGACCTCAAGCGGGGGGGCCGAACATTCAGTACTTC. It specifies CASSQDGPQAGGPNIQYF.

The V gene is TRBV15, the J gene TRBJ1-5; D gene uncertain. The CDR3 runs 15 residues. CDR1 and CDR2 (germline): LNHNV, YYDKDF (reference sequence). Trimming pared 0 bases from V and 3 bases from J, leaving 9 bases between. CDR3 bases: TGTGCCACCAGCAGAGATTTGGGAGACAATCAGCCCCAGCATTTT. Protein sequence: CATSRDLGDNQPQHF.

V gene TRBV14 combines with J gene TRBJ2-2; no reliable D call. CDR3 length: 12 amino acids. Germline-derived CDR1 and CDR2 are SGHDN and FVKESK. V shed 2 bases and J shed 8 bases, with 6 bases lying between them. Here the CDR3 reads CASSQIGGELFF. CDR3 coding DNA: TGTGCCAGCAGCCAAATCGGGGGGGAGCTGTTTTTT.

This CDR3 reads CASSESGGANTGELFF. The CDR3 coding sequence is TGTGCCAGCAGTGAGAGCGGGGGCGCGAACACCGGGGAGCTGTTTTTT. The J gene is TRBJ2-2, the V gene TRBV2, with TRBD2 identical over 8 bases. Germline values: CDR1 SNHLY, CDR2 FYNNEI. This CDR3 is built from 16 residues. V lost 3 bases, J lost 0 bases, and 3 bases stayed unmatched.

The chain uses TRBV29-1 and TRBJ2-5, with D maybe TRBD2 (5 bases). Judging by the DNA end, TRBJ2-7 fits better; the J call may be wrong. The CDR3 contains 13 residues. Germline lookup yields CDR1 SQVTM and CDR2 ANQGSEA. The CDR3 sequence: CSVEDPTNYEQYF. CDR3 DNA: TGCAGCGTTGAAGATCCGACTAACTACGAGCAGTACTTC.

The V and J genes are TRBV10-2 and TRBJ1-3, with 8 bases identical to TRBD1. The CDR3 covers 15 residues. The germline V gene has CDR1 WSHSY and CDR2 SAAADI. V was pared by 2 bases and J by 4 bases, with 4 bases of the junction left unmatched. CDR3 loop: CASSEDWDRGNTIYF. The CDR3, as DNA: TGCGCCAGCAGTGAGGACTGGGACAGGGGAAACACCATATATTTT.

The rearrangement uses TRBV5-1 and TRBJ1-2, with D hard to call. Germline CDR1 SGHRS, CDR2 YFSETQ. The CDR3 totals 13 residues. Between the trimmed V and J ends, which lost 7 bases and 2 bases, there was a span of 12 bases. CDR3 sequence: CASDSTGNYGYTF. CDR3 nucleotide sequence: TGCGCCAGCGACTCCACGGGGAACTATGGCTACACCTTC.

This clone turned up a few times. The chain couples TRBV2 to TRBJ1-3; D remains unclear. This CDR3 has 16 residues. V lost 4 bases to trimming and J lost 0 bases, with 13 bases between them. Per the germline V gene, CDR1 is SNHLY and CDR2 is FYNNEI. The chain's CDR3 is CASSVGRSSSGNTIYF. CDR3 coding DNA: TGTGCCAGCAGTGTGGGGAGGAGCTCCTCTGGAAACACCATATATTTT. The whole variable domain, filled in from reference TRBV2 and TRBJ1-3, reads EPEVTQTPSHQVTQMGQEVILRCVPISNHLYFYWYRQILGQKVEFLVSFYNNEISEKSEIFDDQFSVERPDGSNFTLKIRSTKLEDSAMYFCASSVGRSSSGNTIYFGEGSWLTVV.

This sequence joins TRBV11-2 and TRBJ1-2; 7 positions agree with TRBD1. CDR3 length: 15 residues. V was clipped by 6 bases and J by 2 bases; unmatched bases: 9. Germline assignment: CDR1 SGHAT and CDR2 FQNNGV. The CDR3 nucleotides read TGTGCCAGCAGATTACCGGGACAGCGGAACTATGGCTACACCTTC. This gives the protein CASRLPGQRNYGYTF. Full variable domain (outside the CDR3, taken from reference TRBV11-2 and TRBJ1-2): EAGVAQSPRYKIIEKRQSVAFWCNPISGHATLYWYQQILGQGPKLLIQFQNNGVVDDSQLPKDRFSAERLKGVDSTLKIQPAKLEDSAVYLCASRLPGQRNYGYTFGSGTRLTVV.

This clone showed up just a few times. At one of its ends the junction is not consistent with the germline gene, which may arise from a read error. The V call is TRBV7-9, the J call TRBJ1-5; 8 bases align to TRBD1. Germline CDR1 reads SEHNR; CDR2 reads FQNEAQ (reference sequence). The CDR3 is 14 amino acids. CDR3 sequence: CSSSQDRGNQPQHF. The CDR3 DNA reads as TGTTCCAGCAGCCAGGACAGGGGCAATCAGCCCCAGCATTTT.

This chain links TRBV7-8 with TRBJ1-2, with 9 nucleotides matching TRBD1. V lost 1 base to trimming and J lost 8 bases; unmatched junction nucleotides: 5. The germline V gene has CDR1 SGHVS and CDR2 FQNEAQ. This CDR3 region has 14 residues. The chain's CDR3 is CASSLEQGAGGYTF. CDR3 in DNA: TGTGCCAGCAGCTTAGAACAGGGGGCAGGCGGCTACACCTTC.

The chain carries TRBV19 and TRBJ1-1, with D possibly being TRBD1 (5 bases). There are 15 residues in the CDR3. V dropped 4 bases and J dropped 11 bases, with 23 bases sitting between them. CDR1 and CDR2 (germline): LNHDA, SQIVND (reference sequence). This CDR3 reads CASSSNSGIRDWAFF. Written as DNA, the CDR3 is TGTGCCAGTAGTAGTAACTCAGGGATAAGGGACTGGGCTTTCTTT.

The chain links TRBV18 to TRBJ1-4; D is uncertain. Deletions cut 3 bases from V and 0 bases from J, with 5 bases between. The CDR3 is 14 amino acids. Germline CDR1 is KGHSH and CDR2 is LQKENI. CDR3 amino acids: CASSPTATNEKLFF. The CDR3 DNA sequence: TGTGCCAGCTCACCTACTGCAACTAATGAAAAACTGTTTTTT.

The gene calls are TRBV2 and TRBJ2-3, with a possible D match to TRBD1 (5 bases). The V gene's germline CDR1 is SNHLY and CDR2 FYNNEI. This CDR3 region has 14 residues. V shed 2 bases and J shed 1 base, with 7 bases lying between them. As DNA, the CDR3 is TGTGCCAGCAGTGAACAAGGGGGCACAGATACGCAGTATTTT. Translating it yields CASSEQGGTDTQYF. The whole variable domain, remainder taken from reference TRBV2 and TRBJ2-3, is EPEVTQTPSHQVTQMGQEVILRCVPISNHLYFYWYRQILGQKVEFLVSFYNNEISEKSEIFDDQFSVERPDGSNFTLKIRSTKLEDSAMYFCASSEQGGTDTQYFGPGTRLTVL.

V and J are TRBV28 and TRBJ2-3, with 10 bases fitting TRBD1. J lost 6 bases, V lost 8 bases, and 11 bases had no gene match. Germline CDR1 MDHEN, CDR2 SYDVKM. This CDR3 region has 15 residues. This CDR3 is CASLTGGYLRDTQYF. Here the CDR3 DNA reads TGTGCCAGCTTGACAGGGGGCTACCTCAGGGATACGCAGTATTTT.

This chain links TRBV5-1 with TRBJ2-5; 11 positions match TRBD1. The CDR3 has 16 residues. Germline V CDR1 and CDR2: SGHRS, YFSETQ. V trimming: 2 bases; J trimming: 3 bases; junction bases outside the gene matches: 6. CDR3 bases: TGCGCCAGCAGCTTACTAGGACAGGGGGCCGAAGAGACCCAGTACTTC. Its translation: CASSLLGQGAEETQYF.

The chain joins TRBV11-2 to TRBJ2-5; 12 bases map to TRBD2. Unmatched junction bases numbered 3, after V lost 5 bases and J lost 2 bases. The CDR3 has 15 amino acids. Germline V CDR1 and CDR2: SGHAT, FQNNGV. As DNA, the CDR3 is TGTGCCAGCAGCAGGGGACTAGCGGGTCAAGAGACCCAGTACTTC. Encoded protein: CASSRGLAGQETQYF. The complete variable domain, with remaining parts taken from reference TRBV11-2 and TRBJ2-5, reads EAGVAQSPRYKIIEKRQSVAFWCNPISGHATLYWYQQILGQGPKLLIQFQNNGVVDDSQLPKDRFSAERLKGVDSTLKIQPAKLEDSAVYLCASSRGLAGQETQYFGPGTRLLVL.

V gene TRBV7-8 combines with J gene TRBJ2-6, with D possibly being TRBD1 (6 bases). The CDR3 extends over 17 amino acids. Trimming took off 5 bases at V and 4 bases at J, with 18 bases between the two ends. Germline values: CDR1 SGHVS, CDR2 FQNEAQ. Here the CDR3 DNA reads TGTGCCAGCAGCCAATCAGGCACAGGGTCCGGGGCCAACGTCCTGACTTTC. Protein: CASSQSGTGSGANVLTF.

The rearrangement links TRBV5-1 to TRBJ2-3, with 8 bases lining up with TRBD1. Germline V CDR1 and CDR2: SGHRS, YFSETQ. The CDR3 length is 15 residues. The V gene end was trimmed by 3 bases and the J gene end by 2 bases; junction bases not matched to a gene: 5. For the CDR3, the DNA is TGCGCCAGCAGCTCCGGACAGGGCCTCACAGATACGCAGTATTTT. It translates to CASSSGQGLTDTQYF. The variable domain in full, with the rest retrieved from reference TRBV5-1 and TRBJ2-3, is KAGVTQTPRYLIKTRGQQVTLSCSPISGHRSVSWYQQTPGQGLQFLFEYFSETQRNKGNFPGRFSGRQFSNSRSEMNVSTLELGDSALYLCASSSGQGLTDTQYFGPGTRLTVL.

The chain employs TRBV19 and TRBJ1-5, with TRBD1 identical over 9 bases. Trimming at V came to 3 bases and at J to 6 bases, leaving 3 bases not matched to a gene. Germline CDR1 is LNHDA and CDR2 is SQIVND (reference sequence). The CDR3 length is 14 residues. The CDR3 region has the DNA TGTGCCAGTAGTATCGGGACAGGGACTCAGCCCCAGCATTTT. Its protein is CASSIGTGTQPQHF.

The count of this clone is one. Compared with germline, one end of the junction differs, possibly owing to a read error. V is TRBV7-9 and J is TRBJ2-3; 15 positions agree with TRBD2. CDR3 length: 19 residues. CDR1 and CDR2 (germline): SEHNR, FQNEAQ (reference sequence). The CDR3 region has the DNA TGTTCCAGCAGCTTAGCGCAAGGGACTAGCGGGGGGTTCGGAGATACGCAGTATTTT. This gives the protein CSSSLAQGTSGGFGDTQYF.

The chain combines TRBV9 with TRBJ2-3; TRBD2 might be the D (6 bases). Germline loops: CDR1 SGDLS, CDR2 YYNGEE. This CDR3 contains 16 residues. V lost 4 bases and J 2 bases, leaving 17 bases between the germline ends. This CDR3 reads CASSFPEGQVTDTQYF. DNA of the CDR3: TGTGCCAGCAGCTTCCCGGAGGGGCAAGTCACAGATACGCAGTATTTT.

This clone occurred once. The gene calls are TRBV9 and TRBJ2-1; a possible D gene is TRBD2 (6 bases). The CDR3 totals 14 residues. The V end lost 4 bases, the J end lost 9 bases, and 17 bases lay between the germline ends. Germline V gene lookup returns CDR1 SGDLS and CDR2 YYNGEE. The CDR3 DNA reads TGTGCCAGCAGCCTCGGTCCTGCGGGGAGTGAGCAGTTCTTC. This encodes CASSLGPAGSEQFF.